This T cell receptor beta chain was sequenced during a study of blood T cell repertoires in COVID-19. The CDR3 extends over 15 amino acids. J gave up 4 bases and V 2 bases, and 5 bases lay outside the gene matches. The germline V gene encodes CDR1 WNHNN and CDR2 SYGVQD (reference sequence). Clones were read by immunoSEQ multiplex PCR, and TCRdb kept only the in-frame ones, dropping some. This repertoire shows just under 250,000 clones, approximately 84% found once; its top ten account for about 3%. Sequenced material: peripheral blood. The TCR sequence derives from a woman in her twenties or thirties who had recovered from COVID-19. The chain uses TRBV10-1 and TRBJ1-3; 7 bases map to TRBD1. CDR3 sequence: CASSEGQAGGNTIYF. The CDR3 coding sequence is TGCGCCAGCAGTGAGGGACAGGCCGGCGGAAACACCATATATTTT.